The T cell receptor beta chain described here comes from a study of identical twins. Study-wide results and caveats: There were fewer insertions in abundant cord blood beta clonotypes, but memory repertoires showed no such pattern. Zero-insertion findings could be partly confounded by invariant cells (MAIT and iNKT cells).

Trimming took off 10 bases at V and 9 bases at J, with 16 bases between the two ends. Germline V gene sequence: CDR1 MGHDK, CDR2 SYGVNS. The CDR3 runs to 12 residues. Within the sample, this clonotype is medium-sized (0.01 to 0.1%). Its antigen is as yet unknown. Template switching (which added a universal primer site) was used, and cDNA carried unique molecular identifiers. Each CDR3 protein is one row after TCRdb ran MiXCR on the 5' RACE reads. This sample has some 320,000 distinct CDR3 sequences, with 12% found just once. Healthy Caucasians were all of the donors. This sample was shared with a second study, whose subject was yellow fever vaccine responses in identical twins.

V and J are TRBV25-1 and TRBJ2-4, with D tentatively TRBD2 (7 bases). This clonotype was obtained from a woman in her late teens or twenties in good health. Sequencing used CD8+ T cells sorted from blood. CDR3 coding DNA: TGTGCCATCAGAGGGGGGGACGGCATTCAGTACTTC. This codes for CAIRGGDGIQYF.